A single sample is the source of the 20 T cell receptor beta chains below, sequenced in a study of cytomegalovirus exposure and HLA in healthy donors. The repertoire was sequenced with immunoSEQ multiplex PCR; TCRdb's copy has only in-frame clones and lacks some. The sample holds around 400,000 clones, approximately 90% seen once. Sequenced material: PBMCs. These receptors originate from a woman in her late teens or twenties in good health and CMV-seronegative.

The rearrangement uses TRBV5-1 and TRBJ1-5, with D unclear. With 0 bases removed from V and 5 bases from J, the gap between germline ends came to 12 bases. This CDR3 has 15 amino acids. Germline CDR1 reads SGHRS; CDR2 reads YFSETQ. In DNA form, the CDR3 reads TGCGCCAGCAGCTTGGGCCCCCGCGGGGATCAGCCCCAGCATTTT. Protein: CASSLGPRGDQPQHF.

The V gene is TRBV7-9, the J gene TRBJ1-2; no clear D. The germline gives CDR1 SEHNR, CDR2 FQNEAQ (reference sequence). The CDR3 is 12 amino acids. Trimming left V 0 bases short and J 7 bases short, with 6 bases between. The CDR3: CASSLAQAGYTF. The CDR3, as DNA: TGTGCCAGCAGCTTAGCGCAGGCTGGCTACACCTTC. The complete variable domain, with remaining parts taken from reference TRBV7-9 and TRBJ1-2, reads DTGVSQNPRHKITKRGQNVTFRCDPISEHNRLYWYRQTLGQGPEFLTYFQNEAQLEKSRLLSDRFSAERPKGSFSTLEIQRTEQGDSAMYLCASSLAQAGYTFGSGTRLTVV.

V and J are TRBV7-6 and TRBJ2-7; 9 bases align to TRBD1. The CDR3 is 16 amino acids. Germline CDR1 reads SGHVS; CDR2 reads FNYEAQ. Trimming removed 2 bases from V and 0 bases from J; junction bases left unmatched: 5. The CDR3 nucleotides are TGTGCCAGCAGCTTATCTTGGGGACAGGGCTCCTACGAGCAGTACTTC. It encodes CASSLSWGQGSYEQYF.

This chain joins TRBV28 and TRBJ2-3; D unresolved. From germline, CDR1 is MDHEN and CDR2 SYDVKM. Trimming pared 4 bases from V and 3 bases from J, leaving 17 bases between. The CDR3 is 16 residues long. Here the CDR3 reads CASSYAPSPGTDTQYF. As DNA, the CDR3 is TGTGCCAGCAGTTATGCCCCCTCTCCGGGTACAGATACGCAGTATTTT.

The chain links TRBV18 to TRBJ2-7; no clear D. The V end lost 2 bases, the J end lost 0 bases, and 5 bases lay between the germline ends. The CDR3 spans 13 residues. Germline-derived CDR1 and CDR2 are KGHSH and LQKENI. CDR3 in amino acids: CASSPGTSYEQYF. In DNA, the CDR3 is TGTGCCAGCTCACCAGGCACCTCCTACGAGCAGTACTTC. Combining the CDR3 with reference TRBV18 and TRBJ2-7 gives the whole variable domain NAGVMQNPRHLVRRRGQEARLRCSPMKGHSHVYWYRQLPEEGLKFMVYLQKENIIDESGMPKERFSAEFPKEGPSILRIQQVVRGDSAAYFCASSPGTSYEQYFGPGTRLTVT.

The genes are TRBV28 and TRBJ2-5; 7 bases align to TRBD2. J was trimmed by 5 bases and V by 5 bases; bases with no gene match: 8. Germline V lookup: CDR1 MDHEN, CDR2 SYDVKM. The CDR3 spans 14 residues. CDR3 DNA sequence: TGTGCCAGCAGTCCAAGAGCGGGGAGGGAGACCCAGTACTTC. Amino acids: CASSPRAGRETQYF.

The V call is TRBV5-4, the J call TRBJ2-7; 9 nucleotides match TRBD1. V was pared by 0 bases and J by 6 bases, with 10 bases of the junction left unmatched. Germline values: CDR1 SGHNT, CDR2 YYREEE (reference sequence). The length of the CDR3 is 16 residues. The CDR3 protein is CASSLAQTGGRLEQYF. CDR3 DNA: TGTGCCAGCAGCTTGGCCCAAACAGGGGGCCGACTCGAGCAGTACTTC.

The rearrangement uses TRBV18 and TRBJ1-1, with unresolved D. The CDR3 runs 17 residues. V lost 1 base to trimming and J lost 0 bases, with 15 bases between them. The germline V gene encodes CDR1 KGHSH and CDR2 LQKENI. CDR3 region: CASSPLTRGHMNTEAFF. CDR3 in DNA: TGTGCCAGCTCACCACTAACGCGCGGCCATATGAACACTGAAGCTTTCTTT.

V is TRBV29-1 and J is TRBJ1-2; 7 bases are a match to TRBD1. This CDR3 has 15 residues. The V gene's germline CDR1 is SQVTM and CDR2 ANQGSEA. Trimming took 7 bases from V and 6 from J; bases not matched to a gene: 17. The CDR3 loop is CSAETIYRGNDGYTF. The CDR3 nucleotides read TGCAGCGCCGAAACTATCTACAGGGGCAACGATGGCTACACCTTC.

There are a few counts of this clone. V and J are TRBV2 and TRBJ2-2, with 12 bases matching TRBD1. This CDR3 has 16 residues. V shed 5 bases and J 3 bases; nucleotides not matched to a gene: 4. Germline V gene sequence: CDR1 SNHLY, CDR2 FYNNEI. The CDR3 DNA reads as TGTGCCAGCAGTTGGGGACAGGGGGCTTACACCGGGGAGCTGTTTTTT. It yields the protein CASSWGQGAYTGELFF. Using reference TRBV2 and TRBJ2-2 for the parts outside the CDR3, the full variable domain is EPEVTQTPSHQVTQMGQEVILRCVPISNHLYFYWYRQILGQKVEFLVSFYNNEISEKSEIFDDQFSVERPDGSNFTLKIRSTKLEDSAMYFCASSWGQGAYTGELFFGEGSRLTVL.

The rearrangement joins TRBV6-5 to TRBJ2-5, with a possible D match to TRBD2 (5 bases). The CDR3 extends over 12 amino acids. CDR1 MNHEY and CDR2 SVGAGI come from the germline V gene. V lost 7 bases, J lost 0 bases, and 6 bases lay in between. DNA for the CDR3: TGTGCCAGCACTAGCCACCAAGAGACCCAGTACTTC. Its protein product is CASTSHQETQYF.

The V call is TRBV19, the J call TRBJ1-5; unclear D gene. The CDR3 runs 13 residues. The germline gives CDR1 LNHDA, CDR2 SQIVND (reference sequence). V was shortened by 7 bases and J by 4 bases, with 11 bases between the two germline ends. CDR3 residues: CASNVGSNQPQHF. The CDR3 region has the DNA TGTGCCAGTAACGTCGGGAGTAATCAGCCCCAGCATTTT.

For the CDR3, the DNA is TGTGCCAGCAGCACGGAACCCGGGACTAACTATGGCTACACCTTC. Translated: CASSTEPGTNYGYTF. The chain joins TRBV27 to TRBJ1-2; D remains ambiguous. Trimming took off 6 bases at V and 0 bases at J, with 14 bases between the two ends. Germline V gives CDR1 MNHEY, CDR2 SMNVEV (reference sequence). The CDR3 covers 15 residues.

The chain is built from TRBV2 and TRBJ2-1; 11 nucleotides match TRBD2. With V trimmed by 8 bases and J by 6 bases, 6 bases remained unmatched. The germline CDR1 and CDR2 sequences are SNHLY and FYNNEI. This CDR3 has 14 amino acids. The CDR3 here is CASGPGTSGNEQFF. The CDR3 DNA sequence: TGTGCCAGCGGGCCCGGGACTAGCGGCAATGAGCAGTTCTTC.

The rearrangement links TRBV7-9 to TRBJ2-7; 11 nucleotides agree with TRBD2. J gave up 0 bases and V 5 bases, and 9 bases lay outside the gene matches. This CDR3 contains 17 residues. The V gene's germline CDR1 is SEHNR and CDR2 FQNEAQ (reference sequence). CDR3 nucleotides: TGTGCCAGCAGCACCCCAGCTAGCGGGGGGTTCTCCTACGAGCAGTACTTC. Its protein is CASSTPASGGFSYEQYF.

This chain connects TRBV10-3 to TRBJ1-3; D is undetermined. The length of the CDR3 is 14 residues. V was clipped by 3 bases and J by 1 base, with 7 bases between them. In germline, CDR1 is ENHRY, CDR2 SYGVKD. The CDR3 reads CAISDGRSGNTIYF. The CDR3 coding sequence is TGTGCCATCAGTGATGGGCGATCTGGAAACACCATATATTTT.

The chain recombines TRBV25-1 with TRBJ2-7; 7 bases align to TRBD1. This CDR3 has 14 amino acids. V dropped 8 bases and J dropped 2; count of bases not matched to a gene: 9. CDR1 is MGHDK and CDR2 is SYGVNS in the germline V gene. CDR3 coding DNA: TGTGCCAGCTCCAACGACAGGGCGGCCTACGAGCAGTACTTC. Protein product: CASSNDRAAYEQYF.

The V call is TRBV11-2, the J call TRBJ2-3; TRBD2 matches at 8 bases. The V segment lost 8 bases and the J segment 7 bases; nucleotides outside the gene matches: 8. From germline, CDR1 is SGHAT and CDR2 FQNNGV. CDR3 length equals 13 residues. CDR3 DNA: TGTGCCAGCCGACGGGAGGGCCTGTATACGCAGTATTTT. This sequence encodes CASRREGLYTQYF.

In this sample, this clone turned up once. The V and J genes are TRBV7-3 and TRBJ2-1; 14 bases fit TRBD2. Germline values: CDR1 SGHTA, CDR2 FQGTGA. V shed 6 bases, J shed 9 bases, and the junction held 4 bases outside the gene matches. This CDR3 has 14 amino acids. The CDR3 bases are TGTGCCAGCAGTACCGGGACTAGCGGGAGTGAGCAGTTCTTC. Protein: CASSTGTSGSEQFF.

The chain has TRBV19 and TRBJ1-1; no definite D call. The CDR3 spans 11 residues. Between the trimmed V and J ends, which lost 6 bases and 6 bases, there was a span of 8 bases. Germline V gives CDR1 LNHDA, CDR2 SQIVND (reference sequence). CDR3 sequence (DNA): TGTGCCAGTAGCGCCTTAGCTGAAGCTTTCTTT. Protein: CASSALAEAFF. Supplemented by reference TRBV19 and TRBJ1-1, the full variable domain reads DGGITQSPKYLFRKEGQNVTLSCEQNLNHDAMYWYRQDPGQGLRLIYYSQIVNDFQKGDIAEGYSVSREKKESFPLTVTSAQKNPTAFYLCASSALAEAFFGQGTRLTVV.